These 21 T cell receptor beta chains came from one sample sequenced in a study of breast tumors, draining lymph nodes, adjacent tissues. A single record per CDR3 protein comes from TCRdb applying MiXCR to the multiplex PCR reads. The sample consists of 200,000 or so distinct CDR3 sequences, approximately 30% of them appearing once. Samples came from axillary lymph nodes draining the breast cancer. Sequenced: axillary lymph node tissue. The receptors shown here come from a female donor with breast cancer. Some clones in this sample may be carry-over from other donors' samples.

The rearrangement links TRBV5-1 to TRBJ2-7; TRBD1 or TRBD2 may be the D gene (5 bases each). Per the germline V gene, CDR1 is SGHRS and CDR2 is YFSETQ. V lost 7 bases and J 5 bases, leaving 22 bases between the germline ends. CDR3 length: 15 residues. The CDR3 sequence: CASSTQGTRVDEQYF. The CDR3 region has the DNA TGCGCCAGCTCTACTCAAGGGACCAGGGTCGACGAGCAGTACTTC.

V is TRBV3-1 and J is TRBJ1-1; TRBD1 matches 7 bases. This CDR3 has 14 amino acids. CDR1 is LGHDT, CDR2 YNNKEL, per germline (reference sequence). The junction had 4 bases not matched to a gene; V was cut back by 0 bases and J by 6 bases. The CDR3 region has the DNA TGTGCCAGCAGCCAAGAACGGGACAGCTCTGAAGCTTTCTTT. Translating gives CASSQERDSSEAFF.

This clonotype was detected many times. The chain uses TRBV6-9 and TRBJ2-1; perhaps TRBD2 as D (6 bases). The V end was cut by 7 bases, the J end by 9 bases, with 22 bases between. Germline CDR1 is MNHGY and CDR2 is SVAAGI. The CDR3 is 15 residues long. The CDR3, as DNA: TGTGCCAGCACCCCCCCGAATGGAGGGGCCAGTGAGCAGTTCTTC. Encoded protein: CASTPPNGGASEQFF.

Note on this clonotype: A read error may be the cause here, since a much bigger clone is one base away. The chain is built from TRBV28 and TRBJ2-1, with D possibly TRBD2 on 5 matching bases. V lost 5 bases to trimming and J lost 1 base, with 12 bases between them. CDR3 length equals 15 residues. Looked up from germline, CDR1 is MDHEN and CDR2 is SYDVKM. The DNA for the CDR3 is TGTGCCAGCAGTAACAAACCGGGATCCTACAATGAGCAGTTCTTC. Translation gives CASSNKPGSYNEQFF.

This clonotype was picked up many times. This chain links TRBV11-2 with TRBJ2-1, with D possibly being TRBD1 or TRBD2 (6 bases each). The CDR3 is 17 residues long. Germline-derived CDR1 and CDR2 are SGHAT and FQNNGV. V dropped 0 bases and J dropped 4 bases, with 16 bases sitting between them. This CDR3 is CASSLDLGGKRYNEQFF. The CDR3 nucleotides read TGTGCCAGCAGCTTAGATTTAGGGGGGAAAAGGTACAATGAGCAGTTCTTC.

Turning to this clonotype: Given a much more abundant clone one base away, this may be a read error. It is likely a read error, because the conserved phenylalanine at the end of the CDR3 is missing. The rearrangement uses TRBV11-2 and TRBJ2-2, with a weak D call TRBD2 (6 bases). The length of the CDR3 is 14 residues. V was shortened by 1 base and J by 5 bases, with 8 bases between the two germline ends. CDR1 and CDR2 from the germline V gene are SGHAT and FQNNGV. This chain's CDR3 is CASSLAGVTGELFS. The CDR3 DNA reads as TGTGCCAGCAGCTTAGCGGGGGTGACCGGGGAGCTGTTTTCT.

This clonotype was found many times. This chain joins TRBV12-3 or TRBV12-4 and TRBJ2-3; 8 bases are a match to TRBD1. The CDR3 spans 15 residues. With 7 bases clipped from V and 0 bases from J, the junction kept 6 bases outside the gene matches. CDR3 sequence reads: CASTLGQVSTDTQYF. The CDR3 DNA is TGTGCCAGCACCTTGGGACAGGTTAGCACAGATACGCAGTATTTT.

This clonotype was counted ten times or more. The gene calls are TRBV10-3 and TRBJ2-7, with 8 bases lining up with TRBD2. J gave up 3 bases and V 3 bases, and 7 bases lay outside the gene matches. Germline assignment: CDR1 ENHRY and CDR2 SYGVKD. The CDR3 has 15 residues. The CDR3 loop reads CAISDPVGGVYEQYF. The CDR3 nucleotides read TGTGCCATCAGTGACCCGGTCGGGGGGGTCTACGAGCAGTACTTC.

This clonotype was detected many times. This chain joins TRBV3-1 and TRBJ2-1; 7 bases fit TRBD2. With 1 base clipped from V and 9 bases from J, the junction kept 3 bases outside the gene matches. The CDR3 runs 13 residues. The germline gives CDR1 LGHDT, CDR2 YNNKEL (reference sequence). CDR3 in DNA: TGTGCCAGCAGCCAAGGAGCGGGGACTGAGCAGTTCTTC. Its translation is CASSQGAGTEQFF.

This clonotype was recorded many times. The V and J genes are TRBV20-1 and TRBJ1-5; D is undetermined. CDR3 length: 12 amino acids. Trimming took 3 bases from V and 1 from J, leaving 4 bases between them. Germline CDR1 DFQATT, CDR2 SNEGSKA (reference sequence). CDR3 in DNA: TGCAGTGCTAGTCCCAGCAATCAGCCCCAGCATTTT. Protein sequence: CSASPSNQPQHF.

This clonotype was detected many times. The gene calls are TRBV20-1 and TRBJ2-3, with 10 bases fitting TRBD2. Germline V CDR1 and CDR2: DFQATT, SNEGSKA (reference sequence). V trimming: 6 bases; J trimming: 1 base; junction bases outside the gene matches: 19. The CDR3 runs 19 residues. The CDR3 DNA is TGCAGTGCCCCCACGCCCTCTAGCGGGAGAAGTTTAGGCACAGATACGCAGTATTTT. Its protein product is CSAPTPSSGRSLGTDTQYF.

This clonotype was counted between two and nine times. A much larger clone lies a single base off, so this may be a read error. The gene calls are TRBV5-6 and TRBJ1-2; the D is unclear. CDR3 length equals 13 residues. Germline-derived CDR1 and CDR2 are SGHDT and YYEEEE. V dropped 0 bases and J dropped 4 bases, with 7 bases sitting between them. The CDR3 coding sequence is TGTGCCAGCAGCTTGGACCTTACCTATGGCTACACCTTC. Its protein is CASSLDLTYGYTF.

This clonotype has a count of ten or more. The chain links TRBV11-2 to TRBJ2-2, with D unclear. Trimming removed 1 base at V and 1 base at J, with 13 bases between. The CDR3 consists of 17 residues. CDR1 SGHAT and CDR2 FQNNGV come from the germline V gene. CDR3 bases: TGTGCCAGCAGCTTAGTTGGGGTTAAACAGAACACCGGGGAGCTGTTTTTT. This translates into CASSLVGVKQNTGELFF.

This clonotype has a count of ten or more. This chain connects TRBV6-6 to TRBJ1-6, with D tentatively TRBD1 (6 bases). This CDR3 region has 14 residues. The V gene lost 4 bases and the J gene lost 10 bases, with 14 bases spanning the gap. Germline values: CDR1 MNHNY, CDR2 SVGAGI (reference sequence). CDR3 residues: CASSSPGEGSPLHF. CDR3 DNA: TGTGCCAGCAGTTCCCCAGGGGAAGGGTCACCCCTCCACTTT.

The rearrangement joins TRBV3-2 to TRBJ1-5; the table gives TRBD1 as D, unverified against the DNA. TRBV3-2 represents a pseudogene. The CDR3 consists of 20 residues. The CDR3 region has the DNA TGTGCCAGCAGCCAAGCTAGGGGGGAACCGTCGGGCTCACTCAATCAGCCCCAGCATTTT. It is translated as CASSQARGEPSGSLNQPQHF.

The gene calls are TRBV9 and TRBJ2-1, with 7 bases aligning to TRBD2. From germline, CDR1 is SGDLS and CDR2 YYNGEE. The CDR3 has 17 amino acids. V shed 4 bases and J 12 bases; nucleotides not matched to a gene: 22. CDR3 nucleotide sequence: TGTGCCAGCAGCCTCCGAGGGGACTACACCTCCTACACTGGGCAGTTCTTC. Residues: CASSLRGDYTSYTGQFF.

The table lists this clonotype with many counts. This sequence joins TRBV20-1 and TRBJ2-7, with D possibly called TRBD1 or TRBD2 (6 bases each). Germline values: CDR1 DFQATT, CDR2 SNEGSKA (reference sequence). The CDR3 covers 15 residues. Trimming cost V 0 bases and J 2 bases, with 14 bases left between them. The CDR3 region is CSARDLGGLAYEQYF. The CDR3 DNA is TGCAGTGCTAGAGATCTGGGGGGCCTTGCCTACGAGCAGTACTTC.

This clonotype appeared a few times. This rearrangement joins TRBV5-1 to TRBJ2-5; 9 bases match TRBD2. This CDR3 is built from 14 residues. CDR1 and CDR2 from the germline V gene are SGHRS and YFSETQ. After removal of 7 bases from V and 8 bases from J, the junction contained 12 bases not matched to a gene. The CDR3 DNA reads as TGCGCCAGCCGTTTTAGCGGGAGCCAGGACACCCAGTACTTC. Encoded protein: CASRFSGSQDTQYF.

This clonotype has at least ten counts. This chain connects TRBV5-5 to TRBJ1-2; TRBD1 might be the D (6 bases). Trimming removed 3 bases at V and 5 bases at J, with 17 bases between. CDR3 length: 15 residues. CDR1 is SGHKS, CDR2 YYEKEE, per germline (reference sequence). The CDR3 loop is CASSSNPGVGYGYTF. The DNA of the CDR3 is TGTGCCAGCAGCTCAAACCCAGGGGTTGGGTATGGCTACACCTTC.

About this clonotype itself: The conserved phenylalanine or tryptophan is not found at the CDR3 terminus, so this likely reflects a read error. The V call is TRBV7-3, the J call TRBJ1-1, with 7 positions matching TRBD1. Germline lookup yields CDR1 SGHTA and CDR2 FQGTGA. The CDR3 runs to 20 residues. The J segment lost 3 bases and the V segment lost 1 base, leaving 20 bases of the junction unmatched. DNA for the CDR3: TGTGCCAGCAGCTTAAATAATTGGACAGGTTGGGAACTGCCGGACACTGAAGCTTTCTGT. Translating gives CASSLNNWTGWELPDTEAFC.

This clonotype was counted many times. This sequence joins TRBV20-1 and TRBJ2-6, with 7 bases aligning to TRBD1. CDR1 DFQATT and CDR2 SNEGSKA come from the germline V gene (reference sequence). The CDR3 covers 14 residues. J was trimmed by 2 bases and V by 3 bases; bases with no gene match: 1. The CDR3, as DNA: TGCAGTGCTAGGGGGACAGCTGGGGCCAACGTCCTGACTTTC. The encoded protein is CSARGTAGANVLTF.